Listed below are T cell receptor beta chains from one sample, sequenced in a study of blood T cell repertoires in COVID-19. Clones were read by immunoSEQ multiplex PCR, and TCRdb kept only the in-frame ones, dropping some. The table has around 72,000 clones, approximately 88% seen once. Sequenced: peripheral blood. Every receptor here comes from a woman in her 70s with acute or convalescent COVID-19. CDR3s include the opening cysteine and the closing phenylalanine or tryptophan. D genes are given only for firm matches. The size of a clone is reported for some rows only, either as once, few or many, or as a class for expanded clones.

d_gene	v_gene	abundance	j_gene	CDR3aa	CDR3nt
NA	TRBV9	NA	TRBJ2-2	CASSVDGPGIGELFF	TGTGCCAGCAGCGTAGACGGACCGGGAATCGGGGAGCTGTTTTTT
NA	TRBV7-9	NA	TRBJ1-1	CASSLVTGTNYRPEAFF	TGTGCCAGCAGCTTAGTTACCGGGACAAATTACCGTCCTGAAGCTTTCTTT
TRBD2	TRBV6-2/TRBV6-3	NA	TRBJ2-1	CASSYRGEPYNEQFF	TGTGCCAGCAGTTACCGGGGGGAGCCCTACAATGAGCAGTTCTTC
NA	TRBV6-2/TRBV6-3	NA	TRBJ1-3	CASSAQTIYSYGNTIYF	TGTGCCAGCAGTGCCCAAACGATATACAGCTATGGAAACACCATATATTTT
TRBD1	TRBV28	NA	TRBJ2-1	CASRGTGRDEQFF	TGTGCCAGCAGGGGGACAGGGAGGGATGAGCAGTTCTTC
TRBD2	TRBV11-1	once	TRBJ2-7	CASWGGEQYF	TGTGCCAGCTGGGGGGGCGAGCAGTACTTC
TRBD1	TRBV18	NA	TRBJ2-1	CASSPRTGDNEQFF	TGTGCCAGCTCACCAAGGACAGGAGACAATGAGCAGTTCTTC
NA	TRBV2	NA	TRBJ2-3	CASSEATGSSRTDTQYF	TGTGCCAGCAGTGAAGCTACCGGGTCCTCCCGAACAGATACGCAGTATTTT
NA	TRBV7-9	once	TRBJ2-3	CASSLREAVSTDTQYF	TGTGCCAGCAGCTTAAGGGAGGCGGTAAGCACAGATACGCAGTATTTT
NA	TRBV19	NA	TRBJ1-2	CASSIRRPGPYGYTF	TGTGCCAGTAGTATAAGGCGACCAGGGCCCTATGGCTACACCTTC
TRBD1	TRBV7-9	NA	TRBJ1-1	CASSPGQGVNTEAFF	TGTGCCAGCAGCCCGGGACAGGGAGTGAACACTGAAGCTTTCTTT
NA	TRBV6-6	NA	TRBJ1-1	CASSGTGLNTEAFF	TGTGCCAGCAGTGGAACAGGGCTGAACACTGAAGCTTTCTTT
TRBD1	TRBV7-9	NA	TRBJ1-6	CASSPRQGRSPLHF	TGTGCCAGCAGCCCCAGACAGGGCCGTTCACCCCTCCACTTT
NA	TRBV2	once	TRBJ2-7	CASSESQRVSYEQYF	TGTGCCAGCAGTGAAAGCCAGCGGGTATCCTACGAGCAGTACTTC
TRBD2	TRBV6-5	NA	TRBJ2-7	CASSYSEAGAYEQYF	TGTGCCAGCAGTTACTCAGAAGCGGGGGCGTACGAGCAGTACTTC
NA	TRBV28	NA	TRBJ1-2	CASSLPRNGYTF	TGTGCCAGCAGTCTGCCGCGAAATGGCTACACCTTC
NA	TRBV3-1/TRBV3-2	NA	TRBJ2-7	CASSITGLSEQYF	TGTGCCAGCAGCATAACAGGGTTATCGGAGCAGTACTTC
NA	TRBV4-3	few	TRBJ2-3	CASSQGGFTDTQYF	TGCGCCAGCAGCCAAGGAGGGTTCACAGATACGCAGTATTTT
TRBD1	TRBV4-2	NA	TRBJ2-7	CASSQRDSEDEQYF	TGTGCCAGCAGCCAAAGGGACAGCGAGGACGAGCAGTACTTC
NA	TRBV12-3/TRBV12-4	few	TRBJ1-5	CASQTEYQPQHF	TGTGCCAGCCAGACAGAGTATCAGCCCCAGCATTTT
TRBD1	TRBV28	NA	TRBJ1-2	CASSTGQGAKGYTF	TGTGCCAGCAGTACTGGACAGGGGGCGAAGGGCTACACCTTC
NA	TRBV28	NA	TRBJ1-5	CASSSKIRTGNQPQHF	TGTGCCAGCAGTTCTAAGATCCGGACAGGCAATCAGCCCCAGCATTTT
NA	TRBV20-1	NA	TRBJ2-7	CSASNRQVPNYEQYF	TGCAGTGCTAGTAACCGACAGGTCCCTAACTACGAGCAGTACTTC
TRBD1	TRBV29-1	NA	TRBJ1-2	CSVNRGPGGYTF	TGCAGCGTTAACAGGGGGCCTGGTGGCTACACCTTC
TRBD2	TRBV30	few	TRBJ2-7	CAWAVTSGIVDEQYF	TGTGCCTGGGCCGTTACTAGCGGGATAGTAGACGAGCAGTACTTC
NA	TRBV18	NA	TRBJ2-1	CASSAGPSSYNEQFF	TGTGCCAGCTCCGCCGGTCCGAGCTCCTACAATGAGCAGTTCTTC
NA	TRBV6-5	NA	TRBJ1-1	CASSYSNRVMNTEAFF	TGTGCCAGCAGTTACTCTAACAGGGTTATGAACACTGAAGCTTTCTTT
NA	TRBV29-1	NA	TRBJ2-7	CSVEVGTNPTYEQYF	TGCAGCGTTGAGGTTGGGACAAATCCCACCTACGAGCAGTACTTC
NA	TRBV6-6	NA	TRBJ1-2	CASSYLRGEGYTF	TGTGCCAGCAGTTACTTGCGCGGGGAGGGCTACACCTTC
NA	TRBV11-2	NA	TRBJ1-2	CASRRAQGPSWGYTF	TGTGCCAGCAGACGCGCCCAGGGGCCTTCCTGGGGCTACACCTTC
NA	TRBV5-4	NA	TRBJ2-3	CASSPALRDTQYF	TGTGCCAGCAGCCCCGCCCTGAGAGATACGCAGTATTTT
NA	TRBV27	NA	TRBJ1-2	CATLRRLIYGYTF	TGTGCCACCTTGAGGAGGCTGATCTATGGCTACACCTTC
NA	TRBV9	NA	TRBJ1-1	CASSFTGNTEAFF	TGTGCCAGCAGCTTCACGGGAAACACTGAAGCTTTCTTT
NA	TRBV6-2/TRBV6-3	once	TRBJ2-7	CASSYQTGNGVDYEQYF	TGTGCCAGCAGTTACCAGACAGGCAACGGGGTCGACTACGAGCAGTACTTC
TRBD1	TRBV7-8	NA	TRBJ1-5	CASSSDRTGQRNQPQHF	TGTGCCAGCAGCTCGGATCGGACAGGGCAGCGCAATCAGCCCCAGCATTTT
NA	TRBV5-3	NA	TRBJ2-7	CARSLVCGRHYEQYF	TGTGCCAGAAGCTTGGTCTGTGGGCGACACTACGAGCAGTACTTC
NA	TRBV4-1	NA	TRBJ1-4	CASSQRFANEKLFF	TGCGCCAGCAGCCAGAGGTTCGCTAATGAAAAACTGTTTTTT
NA	TRBV29-1	NA	TRBJ1-1	CSVAAQHTEAFF	TGCAGCGTTGCGGCACAGCACACTGAAGCTTTCTTT
TRBD2	TRBV25-1	once	TRBJ2-7	CASSAPGGRYYEQYF	TGTGCCAGCAGTGCCCCGGGAGGTCGCTACTACGAGCAGTACTTC
TRBD1	TRBV5-1	NA	TRBJ1-1	CASSFPTGEETEAFF	TGCGCCAGCAGCTTCCCGACAGGGGAAGAAACTGAAGCTTTCTTT
NA	TRBV6-5	NA	TRBJ1-6	CASNAGLNSPLHF	TGTGCCAGCAACGCAGGGCTGAATTCACCCCTCCACTTT
NA	TRBV19	NA	TRBJ1-1	CASRLQGPTEAFF	TGTGCCAGTAGGTTACAGGGCCCCACTGAAGCTTTCTTT